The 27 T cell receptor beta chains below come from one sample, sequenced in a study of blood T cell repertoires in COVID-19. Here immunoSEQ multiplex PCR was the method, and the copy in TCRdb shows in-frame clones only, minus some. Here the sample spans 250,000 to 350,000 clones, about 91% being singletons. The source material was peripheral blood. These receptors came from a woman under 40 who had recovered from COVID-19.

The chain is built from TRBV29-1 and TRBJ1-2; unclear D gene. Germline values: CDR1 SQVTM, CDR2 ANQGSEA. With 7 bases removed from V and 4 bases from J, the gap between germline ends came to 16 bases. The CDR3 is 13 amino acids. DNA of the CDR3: TGCAGCGCCTCTATGTGGACTAGCTATGGCTACACCTTC. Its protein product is CSASMWTSYGYTF.

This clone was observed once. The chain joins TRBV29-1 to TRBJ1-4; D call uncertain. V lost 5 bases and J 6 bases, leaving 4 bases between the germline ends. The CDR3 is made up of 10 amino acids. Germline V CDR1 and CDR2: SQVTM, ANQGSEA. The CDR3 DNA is TGCAGCGTTCTTGATGAAAAACTGTTTTTT. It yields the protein CSVLDEKLFF.

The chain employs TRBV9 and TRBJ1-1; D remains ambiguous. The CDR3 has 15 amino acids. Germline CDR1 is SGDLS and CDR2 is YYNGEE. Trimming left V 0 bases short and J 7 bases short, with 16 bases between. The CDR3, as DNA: TGTGCCAGCAGCGTAGATGGGCAGGCAAGGCGTGAAGCTTTCTTT. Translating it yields CASSVDGQARREAFF.

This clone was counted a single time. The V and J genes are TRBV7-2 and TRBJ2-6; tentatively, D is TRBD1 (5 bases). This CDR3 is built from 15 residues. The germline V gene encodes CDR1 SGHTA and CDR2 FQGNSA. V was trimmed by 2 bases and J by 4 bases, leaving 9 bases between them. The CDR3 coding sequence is TGTGCCAGCAGCTTATGGGGCGGAGGGGCCAACGTCCTGACTTTC. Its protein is CASSLWGGGANVLTF.

The CDR3 DNA is TGTGCCAGCAGCCCAAGGGGGACAGGGGTTGGGGAGCTGTTTTTT. It codes for CASSPRGTGVGELFF. V and J are TRBV7-3 and TRBJ2-2; 10 bases match TRBD1. The CDR3 runs to 15 residues. Germline CDR1 reads SGHTA; CDR2 reads FQGTGA. With V trimmed by 5 bases and J by 8 bases, 8 bases remained unmatched.

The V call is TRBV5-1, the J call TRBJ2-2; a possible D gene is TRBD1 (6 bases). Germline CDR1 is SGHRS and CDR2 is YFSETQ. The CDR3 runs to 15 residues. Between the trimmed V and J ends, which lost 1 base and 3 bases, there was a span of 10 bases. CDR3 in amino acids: CASSLPDSYTGELFF. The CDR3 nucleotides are TGCGCCAGCAGCTTGCCGGACAGTTACACCGGGGAGCTGTTTTTT.

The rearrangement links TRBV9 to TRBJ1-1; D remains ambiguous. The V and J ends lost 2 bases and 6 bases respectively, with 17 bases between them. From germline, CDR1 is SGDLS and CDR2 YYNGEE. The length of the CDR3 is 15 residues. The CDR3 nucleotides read TGTGCCAGCAGCGTTGAACAGAGCGGGGTCCCTGAAGCTTTCTTT. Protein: CASSVEQSGVPEAFF. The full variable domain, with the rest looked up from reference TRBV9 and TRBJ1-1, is DSGVTQTPKHLITATGQRVTLRCSPRSGDLSVYWYQQSLDQGLQFLIQYYNGEERAKGNILERFSAQQFPDLHSELNLSSLELGDSALYFCASSVEQSGVPEAFFGQGTRLTVV.

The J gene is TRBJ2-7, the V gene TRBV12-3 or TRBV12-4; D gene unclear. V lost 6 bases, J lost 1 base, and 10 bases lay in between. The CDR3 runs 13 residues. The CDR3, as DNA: TGTGCCAGCAGCCCTAGAGAATCCTACGAGCAGTACTTC. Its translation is CASSPRESYEQYF.

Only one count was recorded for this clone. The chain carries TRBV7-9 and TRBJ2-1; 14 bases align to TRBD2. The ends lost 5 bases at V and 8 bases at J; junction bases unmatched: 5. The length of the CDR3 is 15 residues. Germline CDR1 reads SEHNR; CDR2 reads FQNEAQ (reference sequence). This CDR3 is CASSQGTSGGDEQFF. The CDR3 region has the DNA TGTGCCAGCAGCCAAGGGACTAGCGGGGGCGATGAGCAGTTCTTC.

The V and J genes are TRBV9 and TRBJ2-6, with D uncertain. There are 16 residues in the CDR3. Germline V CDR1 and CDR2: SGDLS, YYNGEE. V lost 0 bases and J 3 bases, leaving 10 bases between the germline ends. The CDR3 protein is CASSVGRLVGANVLTF. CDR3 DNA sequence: TGTGCCAGCAGCGTAGGCCGGTTGGTTGGGGCCAACGTCCTGACTTTC.

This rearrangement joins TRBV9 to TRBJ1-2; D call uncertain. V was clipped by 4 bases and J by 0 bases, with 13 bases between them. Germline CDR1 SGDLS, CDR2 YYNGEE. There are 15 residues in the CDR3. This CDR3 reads CASSPRHAANYGYTF. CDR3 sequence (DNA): TGTGCCAGCAGCCCTAGGCACGCCGCTAACTATGGCTACACCTTC.

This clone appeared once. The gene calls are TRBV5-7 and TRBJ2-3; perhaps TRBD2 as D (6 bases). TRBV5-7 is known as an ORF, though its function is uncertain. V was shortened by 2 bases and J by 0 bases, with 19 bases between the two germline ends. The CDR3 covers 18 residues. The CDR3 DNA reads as TGTGCCAGCAGCTTTCCTCTGAGCAGCGGGCGTAGCACAGATACGCAGTATTTT. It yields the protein CASSFPLSSGRSTDTQYF.

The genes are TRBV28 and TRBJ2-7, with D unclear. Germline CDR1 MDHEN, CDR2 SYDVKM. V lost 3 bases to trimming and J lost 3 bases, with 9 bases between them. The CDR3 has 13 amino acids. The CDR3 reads CASSFFAGYEQYF. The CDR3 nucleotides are TGTGCCAGCAGTTTCTTCGCAGGCTACGAGCAGTACTTC. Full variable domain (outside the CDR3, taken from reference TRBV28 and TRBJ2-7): DVKVTQSSRYLVKRTGEKVFLECVQDMDHENMFWYRQDPGLGLRLIYFSYDVKMKEKGDIPEGYSVSREKKERFSLILESASTNQTSMYLCASSFFAGYEQYFGPGTRLTVT.

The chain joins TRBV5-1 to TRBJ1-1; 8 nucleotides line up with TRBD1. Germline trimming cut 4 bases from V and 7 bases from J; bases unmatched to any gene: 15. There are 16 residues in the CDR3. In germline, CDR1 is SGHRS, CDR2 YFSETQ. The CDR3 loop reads CASSALSTGAGVEAFF. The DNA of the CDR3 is TGCGCCAGCAGCGCCTTATCGACAGGGGCGGGAGTTGAAGCTTTCTTT.

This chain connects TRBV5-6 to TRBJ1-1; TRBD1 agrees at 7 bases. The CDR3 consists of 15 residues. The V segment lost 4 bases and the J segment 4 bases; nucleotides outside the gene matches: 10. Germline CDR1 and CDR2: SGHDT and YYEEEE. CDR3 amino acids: CASSGKNRGSTEAFF. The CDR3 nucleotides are TGTGCCAGCAGCGGGAAGAACAGGGGATCCACTGAAGCTTTCTTT.

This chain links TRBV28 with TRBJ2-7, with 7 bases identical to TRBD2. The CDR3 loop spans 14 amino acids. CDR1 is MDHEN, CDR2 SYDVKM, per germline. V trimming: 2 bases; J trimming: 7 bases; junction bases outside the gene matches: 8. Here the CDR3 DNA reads TGTGCCAGCAGTTTACTGGGGGAGGGTATAGAGCAGTACTTC. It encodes CASSLLGEGIEQYF.

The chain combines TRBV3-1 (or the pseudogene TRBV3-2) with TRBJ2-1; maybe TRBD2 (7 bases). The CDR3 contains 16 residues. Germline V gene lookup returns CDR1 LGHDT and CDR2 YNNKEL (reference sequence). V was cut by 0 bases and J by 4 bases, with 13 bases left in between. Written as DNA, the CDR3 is TGTGCCAGCAGCCAAGATTGGGGGGGGGCGTACAATGAGCAGTTCTTC. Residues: CASSQDWGGAYNEQFF.

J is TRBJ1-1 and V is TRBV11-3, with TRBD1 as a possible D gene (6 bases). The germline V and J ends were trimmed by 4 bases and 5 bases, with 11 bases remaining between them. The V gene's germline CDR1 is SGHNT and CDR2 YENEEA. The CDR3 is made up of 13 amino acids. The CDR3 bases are TGTGCCAGCAGCTGGGGGCCAAGGACTGAAGCTTTCTTT. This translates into CASSWGPRTEAFF.

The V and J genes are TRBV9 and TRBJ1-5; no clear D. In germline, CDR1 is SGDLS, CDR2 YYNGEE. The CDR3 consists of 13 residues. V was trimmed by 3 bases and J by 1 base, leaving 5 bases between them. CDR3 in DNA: TGTGCCAGCAGCGGACTGAGCAATCAGCCCCAGCATTTT. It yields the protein CASSGLSNQPQHF.

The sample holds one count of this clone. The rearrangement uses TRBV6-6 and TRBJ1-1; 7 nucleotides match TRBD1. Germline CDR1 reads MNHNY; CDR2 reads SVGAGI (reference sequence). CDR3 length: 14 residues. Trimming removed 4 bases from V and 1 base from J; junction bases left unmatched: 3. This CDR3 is CASSLGQPNTEAFF. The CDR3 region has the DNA TGTGCCAGCAGTTTGGGACAGCCGAACACTGAAGCTTTCTTT.

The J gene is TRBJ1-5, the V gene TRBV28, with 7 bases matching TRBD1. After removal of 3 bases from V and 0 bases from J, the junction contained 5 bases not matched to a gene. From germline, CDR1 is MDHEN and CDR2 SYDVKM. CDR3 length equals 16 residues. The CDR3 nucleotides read TGTGCCAGCAGTTTGGGGGACAGTTATAGCAATCAGCCCCAGCATTTT. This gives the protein CASSLGDSYSNQPQHF. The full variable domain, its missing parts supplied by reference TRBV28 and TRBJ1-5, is DVKVTQSSRYLVKRTGEKVFLECVQDMDHENMFWYRQDPGLGLRLIYFSYDVKMKEKGDIPEGYSVSREKKERFSLILESASTNQTSMYLCASSLGDSYSNQPQHFGDGTRLSIL.

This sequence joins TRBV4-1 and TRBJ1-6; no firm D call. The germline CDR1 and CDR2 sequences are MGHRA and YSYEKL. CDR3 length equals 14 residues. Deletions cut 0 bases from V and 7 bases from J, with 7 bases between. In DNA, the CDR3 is TGCGCCAGCAGCCAAGAACTTCGGAATTCACCCCTCCACTTT. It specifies CASSQELRNSPLHF.

CDR3: CASSLIGEDEQFF. DNA of the CDR3: TGTGCCAGCAGTTTGATTGGAGAGGATGAGCAGTTCTTC. The J gene is TRBJ2-1, the V gene TRBV12-3 or TRBV12-4; D is unresolved. Trimming took 3 bases from V and 8 from J, leaving 11 bases between them. The CDR3 runs to 13 residues.

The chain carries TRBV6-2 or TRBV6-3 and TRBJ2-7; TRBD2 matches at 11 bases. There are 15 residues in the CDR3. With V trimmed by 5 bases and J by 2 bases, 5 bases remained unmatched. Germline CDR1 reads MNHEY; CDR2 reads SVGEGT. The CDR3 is CASSRLAGPTYEQYF. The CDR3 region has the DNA TGTGCCAGCAGTCGACTAGCGGGACCTACCTACGAGCAGTACTTC.

The CDR3 nucleotides read TGTGCCAGCAGCGTAGGGCCCATGGGCGGGGGGGCCTACGAGCAGTACTTC. This translates into CASSVGPMGGGAYEQYF. The chain couples TRBV9 to TRBJ2-7; the match to TRBD2 covers 9 bases. Trimming took 0 bases from V and 2 from J; bases not matched to a gene: 9. This CDR3 spans 17 amino acids. Germline V lookup: CDR1 SGDLS, CDR2 YYNGEE. Full variable domain (missing parts from reference TRBV9 and TRBJ2-7): DSGVTQTPKHLITATGQRVTLRCSPRSGDLSVYWYQQSLDQGLQFLIQYYNGEERAKGNILERFSAQQFPDLHSELNLSSLELGDSALYFCASSVGPMGGGAYEQYFGPGTRLTVT.

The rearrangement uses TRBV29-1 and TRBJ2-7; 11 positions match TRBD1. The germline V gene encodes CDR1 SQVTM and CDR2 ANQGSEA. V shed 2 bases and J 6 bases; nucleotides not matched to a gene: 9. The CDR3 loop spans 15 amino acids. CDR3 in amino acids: CSVEMGQGDPLEQYF. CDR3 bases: TGCAGCGTTGAAATGGGACAGGGGGACCCCCTCGAGCAGTACTTC.

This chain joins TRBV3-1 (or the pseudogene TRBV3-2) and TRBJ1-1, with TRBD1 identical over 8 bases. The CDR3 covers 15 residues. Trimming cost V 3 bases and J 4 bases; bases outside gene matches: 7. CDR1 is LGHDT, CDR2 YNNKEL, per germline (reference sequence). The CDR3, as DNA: TGTGCCAGCAGCCATGCCCAGGGGGCAGGCACTGAAGCTTTCTTT. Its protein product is CASSHAQGAGTEAFF.